Presented here are 10 T cell receptor beta chains from one specimen sequenced in a study of shared clonotypes between healthy human individuals. Assay: immunoSEQ multiplex PCR; the TCRdb copy retains only in-frame clones and omits some. The table includes approximately 620,000 clones, about 96% detected once. Sequenced: naive CD4+ T cells sorted from blood. The subset: CD45RA+ positively selected. These receptors all come from a woman aged 25 to 45 in good health.

This clone was picked up one time. V and J are TRBV18 and TRBJ1-4; tentatively, D is TRBD1 (5 bases). Germline V lookup: CDR1 KGHSH, CDR2 LQKENI. The CDR3 sequence is 15 residues long. V lost 6 bases and J lost 1, with 12 bases in between. CDR3: CASSEGTVTNEKLFF. CDR3 coding DNA: TGTGCCAGCTCCGAGGGGACGGTAACTAATGAAAAACTGTTTTTT.

This clone was seen just once. This chain links TRBV30 with TRBJ1-4, with D uncertain. V was shortened by 2 bases and J by 4 bases, with 8 bases between the two germline ends. The CDR3 has 13 residues. CDR1 is GTSNPN and CDR2 is SVGIG in the germline V gene (reference sequence). This CDR3 reads CAWSRLDNEKLFF. The DNA of the CDR3 is TGTGCCTGGAGTCGTCTAGATAATGAAAAACTGTTTTTT. The whole variable domain, remainder taken from reference TRBV30 and TRBJ1-4, is SQTIHQWPATLVQPVGSPLSLECTVEGTSNPNLYWYRQAAGRGLQLLFYSVGIGQISSEVPQNLSASRPQDRQFILSSKKLLLSDSGFYLCAWSRLDNEKLFFGSGTQLSVL.

This sequence joins TRBV6-1 and TRBJ1-5, with 8 bases identical to TRBD1. The V segment lost 7 bases and the J segment 6 bases; nucleotides outside the gene matches: 2. Germline V lookup: CDR1 MNHNS, CDR2 SASEGT. The CDR3 has 12 amino acids. The CDR3 spells CASTGGIQPQHF. The DNA for the CDR3 is TGTGCCAGCACAGGGGGCATTCAGCCCCAGCATTTT.

The V gene is TRBV19, the J gene TRBJ1-1; a possible D gene is TRBD1 (5 bases). The CDR3 has 14 residues. The germline CDR1 and CDR2 sequences are LNHDA and SQIVND (reference sequence). The V gene lost 6 bases and the J gene lost 6 bases, with 17 bases spanning the gap. This chain's CDR3 is CASRLVTGRAEAFF. The CDR3 DNA is TGTGCCAGTAGACTGGTCACAGGAAGAGCTGAAGCTTTCTTT.

The chain has TRBV28 and TRBJ2-7, with TRBD2 identical over 7 bases. The V and J ends lost 5 bases and 0 bases, in that order; junction bases with no gene match: 10. This CDR3 is built from 16 residues. Germline CDR1 MDHEN, CDR2 SYDVKM. CDR3 DNA: TGTGCCAGCAGTACCCCGGGACTATCGAGCTCCTACGAGCAGTACTTC. It translates to CASSTPGLSSSYEQYF.

The chain links TRBV19 to TRBJ2-7; 8 bases are a match to TRBD2. With V trimmed by 4 bases and J by 3 bases, 8 bases remained unmatched. This CDR3 is built from 15 residues. Germline CDR1 is LNHDA and CDR2 is SQIVND (reference sequence). CDR3 loop: CASSTLGSGSYEQYF. CDR3 DNA: TGTGCCAGTAGTACCCTAGGGAGCGGGAGCTACGAGCAGTACTTC.

This clone was seen a single time. The chain links TRBV28 to TRBJ1-5; no clear D. The CDR3 has 12 amino acids. Trimming left V 7 bases short and J 4 bases short, with 8 bases between. The germline V gene has CDR1 MDHEN and CDR2 SYDVKM. In DNA form, the CDR3 reads TGTGCCAGCAAGAGGGTTAATCAGCCCCAGCATTTT. This sequence encodes CASKRVNQPQHF. The full variable domain, rest sourced from reference TRBV28 and TRBJ1-5, is DVKVTQSSRYLVKRTGEKVFLECVQDMDHENMFWYRQDPGLGLRLIYFSYDVKMKEKGDIPEGYSVSREKKERFSLILESASTNQTSMYLCASKRVNQPQHFGDGTRLSIL.

V gene TRBV27 combines with J gene TRBJ2-3; D possibly corresponds to TRBD1 (6 bases). The CDR3 runs to 17 residues. The ends were cut back, 0 bases at V and 7 bases at J, with 20 bases in the middle. Germline V gene data show CDR1 as MNHEY and CDR2 as SMNVEV (reference sequence). The CDR3: CASSLSWDMLFLNTQYF. The CDR3 region has the DNA TGTGCCAGCAGTTTATCATGGGACATGCTGTTTTTGAATACGCAGTATTTT.

The chain couples TRBV5-6 to TRBJ2-5; D call uncertain. Per germline, CDR1 SGHDT and CDR2 YYEEEE. V shed 1 base and J shed 5 bases, with 12 bases lying between them. The length of the CDR3 is 14 residues. CDR3 in DNA: TGTGCCAGCAGCTTGCCCCAATCAAGGGAGACCCAGTACTTC. Translated, it gives CASSLPQSRETQYF.

In its sample, this clone was seen a few times. The V gene is TRBV18, the J gene TRBJ2-7, with TRBD1 matching over 10 bases. The CDR3 contains 16 residues. J gave up 2 bases and V 2 bases, and 6 bases lay outside the gene matches. Germline values: CDR1 KGHSH, CDR2 LQKENI. The CDR3 bases are TGTGCCAGCTCACCAACGACGGGACAGGGGACCTACGAGCAGTACTTC. Translated: CASSPTTGQGTYEQYF.